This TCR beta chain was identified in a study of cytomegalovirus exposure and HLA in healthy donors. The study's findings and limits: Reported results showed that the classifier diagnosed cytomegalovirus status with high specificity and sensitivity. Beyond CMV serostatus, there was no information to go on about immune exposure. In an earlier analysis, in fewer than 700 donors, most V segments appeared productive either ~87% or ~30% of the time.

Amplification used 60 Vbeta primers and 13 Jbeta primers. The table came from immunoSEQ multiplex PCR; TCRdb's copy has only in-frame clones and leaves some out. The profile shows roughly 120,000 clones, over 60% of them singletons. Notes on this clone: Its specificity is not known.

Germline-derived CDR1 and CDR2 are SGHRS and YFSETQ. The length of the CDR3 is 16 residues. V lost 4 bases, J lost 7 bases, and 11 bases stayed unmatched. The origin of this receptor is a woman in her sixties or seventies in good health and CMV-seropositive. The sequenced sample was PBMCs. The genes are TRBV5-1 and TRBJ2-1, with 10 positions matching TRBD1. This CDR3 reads CASSTLPGQGSNEQFF. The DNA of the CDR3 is TGCGCCAGCAGCACACTCCCGGGACAGGGGTCGAATGAGCAGTTCTTC. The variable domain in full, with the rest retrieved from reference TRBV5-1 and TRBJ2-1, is KAGVTQTPRYLIKTRGQQVTLSCSPISGHRSVSWYQQTPGQGLQFLFEYFSETQRNKGNFPGRFSGRQFSNSRSEMNVSTLELGDSALYLCASSTLPGQGSNEQFFGPGTRLTVL.